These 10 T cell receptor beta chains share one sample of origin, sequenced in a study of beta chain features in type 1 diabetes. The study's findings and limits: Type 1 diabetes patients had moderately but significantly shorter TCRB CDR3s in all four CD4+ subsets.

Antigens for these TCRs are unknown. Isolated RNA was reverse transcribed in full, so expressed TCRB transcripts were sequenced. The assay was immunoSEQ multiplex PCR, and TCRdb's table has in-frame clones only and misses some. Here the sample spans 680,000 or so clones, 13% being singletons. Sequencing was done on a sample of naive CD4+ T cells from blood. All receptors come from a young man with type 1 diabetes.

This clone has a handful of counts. CDR3 in DNA: TGCAGCGTTGAAAGGTCAGGTTTTACTAACTATGGCTACACCTTC. Translated, it gives CSVERSGFTNYGYTF. The chain carries TRBV29-1 and TRBJ1-2; D is undetermined. Looked up from germline, CDR1 is SQVTM and CDR2 is ANQGSEA. The CDR3 runs 15 residues. The germline V and J ends were trimmed by 2 bases and 0 bases, with 13 bases remaining between them.

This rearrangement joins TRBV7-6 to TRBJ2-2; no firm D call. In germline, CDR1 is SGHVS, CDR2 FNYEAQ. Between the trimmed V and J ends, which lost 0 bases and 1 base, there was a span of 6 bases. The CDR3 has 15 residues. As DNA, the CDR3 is TGTGCCAGCAGCTTAGCGATAGGGAACACCGGGGAGCTGTTTTTT. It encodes CASSLAIGNTGELFF.

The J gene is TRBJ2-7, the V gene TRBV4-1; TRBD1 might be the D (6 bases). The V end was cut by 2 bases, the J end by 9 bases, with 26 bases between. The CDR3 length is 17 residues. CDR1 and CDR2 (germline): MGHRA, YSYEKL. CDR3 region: CASSQSTDRTFLSRQYF. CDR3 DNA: TGCGCCAGCAGCCAATCTACTGACAGGACCTTCCTATCTCGGCAGTACTTC.

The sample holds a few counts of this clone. The CDR3 is CAILSSDRGSEAFF. The CDR3 nucleotides read TGTGCCATACTAAGCTCCGACAGGGGCAGTGAAGCTTTCTTT. The J gene is TRBJ1-1, the V gene TRBV10-3; 8 bases are a match to TRBD1. From germline, CDR1 is ENHRY and CDR2 SYGVKD. The V gene end was trimmed by 9 bases and the J gene end by 7 bases; junction bases not matched to a gene: 13. The CDR3 is 14 amino acids.

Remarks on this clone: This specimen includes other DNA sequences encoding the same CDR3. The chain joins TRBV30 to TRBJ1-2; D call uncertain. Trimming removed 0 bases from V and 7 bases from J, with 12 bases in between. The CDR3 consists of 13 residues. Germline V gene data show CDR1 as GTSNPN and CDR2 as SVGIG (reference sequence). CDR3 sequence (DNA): TGTGCCTGGAGTGTACCCGGCTTAGGTGGCTACACCTTC. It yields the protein CAWSVPGLGGYTF.

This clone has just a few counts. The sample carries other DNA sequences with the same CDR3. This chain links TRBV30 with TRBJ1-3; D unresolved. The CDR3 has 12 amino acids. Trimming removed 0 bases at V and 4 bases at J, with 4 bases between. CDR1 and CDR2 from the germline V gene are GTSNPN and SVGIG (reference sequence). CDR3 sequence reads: CAWSVSGNTIYF. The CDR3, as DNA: TGTGCCTGGAGTGTATCCGGAAACACCATATATTTT.

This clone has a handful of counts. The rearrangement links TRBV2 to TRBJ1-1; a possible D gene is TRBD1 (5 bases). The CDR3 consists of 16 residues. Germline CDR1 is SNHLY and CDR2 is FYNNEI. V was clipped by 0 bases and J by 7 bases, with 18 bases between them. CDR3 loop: CASSEALGRAWGEAFF. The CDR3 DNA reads TGTGCCAGCAGTGAAGCGCTTGGCAGGGCCTGGGGTGAAGCTTTCTTT.

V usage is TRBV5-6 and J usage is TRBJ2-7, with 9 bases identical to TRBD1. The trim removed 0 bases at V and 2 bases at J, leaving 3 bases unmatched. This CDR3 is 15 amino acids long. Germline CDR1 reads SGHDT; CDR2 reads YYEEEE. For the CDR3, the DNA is TGTGCCAGCAGCTTGGCCGGACAGGGGACCTACGAGCAGTACTTC. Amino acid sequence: CASSLAGQGTYEQYF.

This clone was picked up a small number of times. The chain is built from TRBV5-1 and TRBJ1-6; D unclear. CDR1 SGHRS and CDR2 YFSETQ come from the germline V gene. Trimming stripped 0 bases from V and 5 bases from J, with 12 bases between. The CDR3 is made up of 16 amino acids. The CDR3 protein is CASSLGGTPDNSPLHF. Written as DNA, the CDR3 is TGCGCCAGCAGCTTGGGAGGAACTCCAGATAATTCACCCCTCCACTTT.

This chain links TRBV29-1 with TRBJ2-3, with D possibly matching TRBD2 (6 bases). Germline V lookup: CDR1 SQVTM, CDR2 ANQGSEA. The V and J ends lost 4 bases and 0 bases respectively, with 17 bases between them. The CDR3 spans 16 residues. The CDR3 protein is CSVGGEKGLSTDTQYF. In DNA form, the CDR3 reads TGCAGCGTTGGAGGAGAAAAGGGACTGAGCACAGATACGCAGTATTTT.